Below are 27 T cell receptor beta chains sequenced from a single sample in a study of CD8+ T cells in alopecia areata. cDNA prepared by RNA extraction and subsequent reverse transcription served as the template for sequencing. Produced via immunoSEQ multiplex PCR; TCRdb's table is partial and in-frame only. The sample contains about 82,000 clones, 51% of which appear only once. Source material: NKG2D-high CD8+ T cells sorted from blood. The receptors shown here come from a human donor with alopecia areata.

This clone was found a few times. V usage is TRBV7-2 and J usage is TRBJ2-7; 8 nucleotides align to TRBD2. This CDR3 region has 15 residues. CDR1 is SGHTA and CDR2 is FQGNSA in the germline V gene. V dropped 5 bases and J dropped 2; count of bases not matched to a gene: 8. CDR3 in DNA: TGTGCCAGCAGCCTCAGCGGGAGTATCCCCTACGAGCAGTACTTC. It is translated as CASSLSGSIPYEQYF.

The chain uses TRBV28 and TRBJ2-7; maybe TRBD1 (6 bases). The CDR3 has 17 residues. V was shortened by 5 bases and J by 4 bases, with 24 bases between the two germline ends. CDR1 and CDR2 (germline): MDHEN, SYDVKM. This CDR3 reads CASSTRTDPIHPYEQYF. The CDR3 bases are TGTGCCAGCAGTACTAGGACAGACCCCATCCATCCTTACGAGCAGTACTTC.

The V gene is TRBV2, the J gene TRBJ2-1; D call uncertain. Germline V lookup: CDR1 SNHLY, CDR2 FYNNEI. The CDR3 spans 15 residues. Trimming removed 3 bases at V and 0 bases at J, with 9 bases between. CDR3 sequence: CASSDGDNSYNEQFF. CDR3 nucleotide sequence: TGTGCCAGCAGTGACGGAGATAACTCCTACAATGAGCAGTTCTTC.

The chain links TRBV4-1 to TRBJ2-2; no definite D call. The CDR3 consists of 14 residues. V shed 2 bases and J shed 6 bases, with 10 bases lying between them. The germline V gene has CDR1 MGHRA and CDR2 YSYEKL. This CDR3 is CASSQSPEPGELFF. CDR3 in DNA: TGCGCCAGCAGCCAATCCCCGGAGCCCGGGGAGCTGTTTTTT.

The chain combines TRBV4-1 with TRBJ2-4; TRBD2 aligns across 9 bases. Germline values: CDR1 MGHRA, CDR2 YSYEKL. The V segment lost 0 bases and the J segment 0 bases; nucleotides outside the gene matches: 3. The CDR3 has 17 residues. CDR3 residues: CASSQDLAGLAKNIQYF. In nucleotides, the CDR3 is TGCGCCAGCAGCCAAGATCTAGCGGGGCTAGCCAAAAACATTCAGTACTTC.

This clone was seen a few times. The chain employs TRBV29-1 and TRBJ2-3, with D unresolved. Looked up from germline, CDR1 is SQVTM and CDR2 is ANQGSEA. The CDR3 is 16 residues long. Trimming took 3 bases from V and 2 from J, leaving 18 bases between them. CDR3 DNA sequence: TGCAGCGTTGAGCCTAGTCGCGAAGCCATCACAGATACGCAGTATTTT. This sequence encodes CSVEPSREAITDTQYF.

This sequence joins TRBV29-1 and TRBJ1-6, with D perhaps TRBD1 (6 bases). The CDR3 spans 17 residues. CDR1 and CDR2 from the germline V gene are SQVTM and ANQGSEA. The ends were cut back, 0 bases at V and 4 bases at J, with 16 bases in the middle. CDR3 nucleotides: TGCAGCGTTGAAGATCTACAGGGCTATCGTTATAATTCACCCCTCCACTTT. Translating it yields CSVEDLQGYRYNSPLHF. The whole variable domain, filled in from reference TRBV29-1 and TRBJ1-6, reads SAVISQKPSRDICQRGTSLTIQCQVDSQVTMMFWYRQQPGQSLTLIATANQGSEATYESGFVIDKFPISRPNLTFSTLTVSNMSPEDSSIYLCSVEDLQGYRYNSPLHFGNGTRLTVT.

The chain employs TRBV28 and TRBJ2-7, with D perhaps matching TRBD1 (6 bases). Trimming cost V 5 bases and J 4 bases, with 18 bases left between them. In germline, CDR1 is MDHEN, CDR2 SYDVKM. CDR3 length equals 15 residues. CDR3 loop: CASSPIGGRDYEQYF. The CDR3 DNA is TGTGCCAGCAGTCCCATAGGGGGTAGGGATTACGAGCAGTACTTC.

The sample holds one count of this clone. The chain recombines TRBV4-3 with TRBJ2-1; 8 positions agree with TRBD1. Germline V lookup: CDR1 LGHNA, CDR2 YSLEER. Trimming removed 0 bases from V and 4 bases from J; junction bases left unmatched: 8. The CDR3 spans 17 residues. The CDR3 loop reads CASSQDLIGQGYNEQFF. The CDR3, as DNA: TGCGCCAGCAGCCAAGATCTTATAGGACAGGGATACAATGAGCAGTTCTTC.

The chain joins TRBV27 to TRBJ2-7, with D perhaps matching TRBD1 (6 bases). V was shortened by 3 bases and J by 4 bases, with 19 bases between the two germline ends. This CDR3 contains 16 residues. The germline CDR1 and CDR2 sequences are MNHEY and SMNVEV (reference sequence). CDR3 in DNA: TGTGCCAGCAGTTTGGGGGCCTCCTCTGGGTTGTACGAGCAGTACTTC. Encoded protein: CASSLGASSGLYEQYF.

The V gene is TRBV7-9, the J gene TRBJ1-6, with TRBD1 identical over 11 bases. CDR1 and CDR2 from the germline V gene are SEHNR and FQNEAQ (reference sequence). V lost 4 bases, J lost 8 bases, and 10 bases stayed unmatched. The CDR3 sequence is 17 residues long. CDR3 sequence reads: CASSSGQGAFEDSPLHF. The CDR3 DNA reads TGTGCCAGCAGCTCTGGACAGGGGGCGTTTGAAGATTCACCCCTCCACTTT.

This clone was seen a handful of times. V is TRBV28 and J is TRBJ2-7; no clear D. The CDR3 is 11 amino acids. The germline CDR1 and CDR2 sequences are MDHEN and SYDVKM. The ends were cut back, 6 bases at V and 5 bases at J, with 8 bases in the middle. CDR3 amino acids: CASSHPDEQYF. For the CDR3, the DNA is TGTGCCAGCAGCCACCCCGACGAGCAGTACTTC.

This sequence joins TRBV29-1 and TRBJ2-4, with a possible D match to TRBD2 (5 bases). Germline V gene lookup returns CDR1 SQVTM and CDR2 ANQGSEA. V was pared by 3 bases and J by 0 bases, with 12 bases between. The CDR3 length is 15 residues. CDR3 loop: CSVERAGLAKNIQYF. The DNA for the CDR3 is TGCAGCGTTGAGCGGGCAGGCCTAGCCAAAAACATTCAGTACTTC.

This clone was found a few times. The chain links TRBV7-8 to TRBJ1-5; D is uncertain. Germline values: CDR1 SGHVS, CDR2 FQNEAQ. Trimming left V 1 base short and J 6 bases short, with 13 bases between. The CDR3 contains 15 residues. The CDR3 is CASSLVGVSGQPQHF. CDR3 bases: TGTGCCAGCAGCTTAGTCGGGGTGTCGGGTCAGCCCCAGCATTTT.

The chain carries TRBV27 and TRBJ2-7, with D possibly matching TRBD2 (6 bases). This CDR3 is built from 15 residues. In germline, CDR1 is MNHEY, CDR2 SMNVEV (reference sequence). Trimming shortened V by 6 bases and J by 0 bases, and 15 bases separated the two germline ends. The chain's CDR3 is CASSARAGGSYEQYF. In nucleotides, the CDR3 is TGTGCCAGCAGCGCCAGAGCGGGCGGCTCCTACGAGCAGTACTTC.

V and J are TRBV5-1 and TRBJ2-7; no clear D gene. Germline V gives CDR1 SGHRS, CDR2 YFSETQ. The V end was cut by 0 bases, the J end by 9 bases, with 13 bases between. This CDR3 is built from 13 residues. This chain's CDR3 is CASSLAATATQYF. The CDR3 DNA is TGCGCCAGCAGCTTGGCGGCTACCGCGACGCAGTACTTC.

This CDR3 reads CASSESDRGLEETQYF. The CDR3 DNA reads as TGCGCCAGCAGTGAGTCAGACAGGGGGCTGGAAGAGACCCAGTACTTC. This chain links TRBV10-1 with TRBJ2-5, with TRBD1 matching 10 bases. The CDR3 totals 16 residues. The ends lost 0 bases at V and 3 bases at J; junction bases unmatched: 4. Per germline, CDR1 WNHNN and CDR2 SYGVQD (reference sequence).

The chain couples TRBV2 to TRBJ2-1, with TRBD2 matching over 14 bases. The junction had 6 bases not matched to a gene; V was cut back by 10 bases and J by 7 bases. Germline loops: CDR1 SNHLY, CDR2 FYNNEI. The CDR3 extends over 14 amino acids. The CDR3 DNA reads TGTGCCATCCTAGGGACTAGCGGGAGTAATGAGCAGTTCTTC. The encoded protein is CAILGTSGSNEQFF.

The chain combines TRBV7-9 with TRBJ1-1; D not certain. This CDR3 region has 11 residues. Germline values: CDR1 SEHNR, CDR2 FQNEAQ (reference sequence). V lost 5 bases to trimming and J lost 7 bases, with 8 bases between them. Written as DNA, the CDR3 is TGTGCCAGCAGCGAGACTGGTGAAGCTTTCTTT. Translating it yields CASSETGEAFF.

The V gene is TRBV5-6, the J gene TRBJ2-3; TRBD1 is a possible D gene (6 bases). CDR3 length equals 16 residues. Deletions cut 4 bases from V and 3 bases from J, with 18 bases between. From germline, CDR1 is SGHDT and CDR2 YYEEEE. CDR3 sequence reads: CASSTTGFVGTDTQYF. CDR3 in DNA: TGTGCCAGCAGCACCACAGGGTTTGTAGGTACAGATACGCAGTATTTT.

The chain links TRBV4-1 to TRBJ2-1; TRBD2 aligns across 8 bases. This CDR3 contains 14 residues. Trimming removed 0 bases from V and 9 bases from J; junction bases left unmatched: 4. Germline loops: CDR1 MGHRA, CDR2 YSYEKL. The CDR3 DNA reads as TGCGCCAGCAGCCAAGACGCGGGAGGAGGTGAGCAGTTCTTC. Protein product: CASSQDAGGGEQFF.

A few counts support this clone. The gene calls are TRBV4-1 and TRBJ2-5; perhaps TRBD2 as D (5 bases). V gave up 1 base and J gave up 5 bases, with 17 bases separating them. Germline lookup yields CDR1 MGHRA and CDR2 YSYEKL. The CDR3 consists of 16 residues. Here the CDR3 DNA reads TGCGCCAGCAGCCAAGGCTACCGAGGGTTTCGGGAGACCCAGTACTTC. Translation: CASSQGYRGFRETQYF.

V usage is TRBV11-2 and J usage is TRBJ2-3; possibly TRBD1 for D (6 bases). Between the trimmed V and J ends, which lost 3 bases and 5 bases, there was a span of 12 bases. Germline V gene lookup returns CDR1 SGHAT and CDR2 FQNNGV. The CDR3 has 14 residues. This CDR3 reads CASSFRGWQDTQYF. In DNA, the CDR3 is TGTGCCAGCAGCTTCAGGGGTTGGCAAGATACGCAGTATTTT.

This clone came up a few times. V and J are TRBV29-1 and TRBJ2-7, with 7 bases that match TRBD2. There are 14 residues in the CDR3. Trimming took 4 bases from V and 0 from J; bases not matched to a gene: 6. Germline V gene data show CDR1 as SQVTM and CDR2 as ANQGSEA. CDR3 coding DNA: TGCAGCGTTGCGGATACTAGCGACTCCTACGAGCAGTACTTC. The encoded protein is CSVADTSDSYEQYF.

DNA of the CDR3: TGTGCCAGCAGTTTAGGAGGGACAGGCCCGTATGAGCAGTTCTTC. It encodes CASSLGGTGPYEQFF. The chain couples TRBV27 to TRBJ2-1; 8 bases fit TRBD1. The CDR3 runs 15 residues. Looked up from germline, CDR1 is MNHEY and CDR2 is SMNVEV (reference sequence). Trimming cost V 2 bases and J 8 bases; bases outside gene matches: 8.

V usage is TRBV6-5 and J usage is TRBJ2-3, with 7 nucleotides matching TRBD2. V shed 0 bases, J shed 4 bases, and the junction held 7 bases outside the gene matches. Germline CDR1 is MNHEY and CDR2 is SVGAGI. CDR3 size: 16 residues. Here the CDR3 reads CASSYSSGAPADTQYF. The CDR3 DNA sequence: TGTGCCAGCAGTTACTCCAGCGGGGCGCCCGCAGATACGCAGTATTTT.

The sample holds a few counts of this clone. As DNA, the CDR3 is TGTGCCAGCAGCTATGGACAGGGGAACTCCTACGAGCAGTACTTC. It specifies CASSYGQGNSYEQYF. The chain joins TRBV13 to TRBJ2-7; 9 bases align to TRBD1. This CDR3 has 15 residues. V was pared by 4 bases and J by 0 bases, with 4 bases of the junction left unmatched. The germline V gene encodes CDR1 PRHDT and CDR2 FYEKMQ (reference sequence).